This T cell receptor (beta chain) derives from a study of cytotoxic CD8 clonotypes in ibrutinib-treated CLL. Study as a whole: There were, on average, about 240,000 productive templates and about 85,000 productive rearrangements per sample. Findings and limits, study-wide: Higher clonality was seen at ibrutinib response and a return toward baseline at progression.

Here immunoSEQ multiplex PCR was the method, and the copy in TCRdb shows in-frame clones only, minus some. The sample has approximately 150,000 clones; about 88% are singletons. About this clone itself: Its antigen is as yet unknown.

V was trimmed by 5 bases and J by 5 bases, leaving 11 bases between them. CDR1 and CDR2 from the germline V gene are SEHNR and FQNEAQ (reference sequence). The CDR3 is 13 amino acids. The chain links TRBV7-9 to TRBJ2-3; TRBD1 might be the D (5 bases). The TCR was taken from a human donor with chronic lymphocytic leukemia. The sample here was PBMCs, taken at disease progression, from a patient treated with ibrutinib. CDR3 in DNA: TGTGCCAGCAGCGTTAGAAGGGGAGATACGCAGTATTTT. Translating gives CASSVRRGDTQYF.